These 32 T cell receptor beta chains originate from one sample sequenced in a study of blood T cell repertoires in COVID-19. Sequencing used immunoSEQ multiplex PCR; TCRdb keeps in-frame clones, though not all of them. The data show tens of thousands of clones, 85% to 90% seen once. Sequencing was done on a sample of PBMCs or T cells enriched from blood (not recorded which). These receptors came from a woman in her thirties or forties who had recovered from COVID-19.

The J gene is TRBJ1-1, the V gene TRBV27, with no clear D. The germline V gene has CDR1 MNHEY and CDR2 SMNVEV (reference sequence). This CDR3 spans 13 amino acids. Trimming left V 5 bases short and J 5 bases short, with 12 bases between. The CDR3 DNA reads as TGTGCCAGCAGTATGGGCTCACGTACTGAAGCTTTCTTT. It encodes CASSMGSRTEAFF.

The rearrangement joins TRBV27 to TRBJ2-4; tentatively, D is TRBD1 (6 bases). Trimming shortened V by 1 base and J by 0 bases, and 13 bases separated the two germline ends. This CDR3 spans 17 amino acids. Germline V CDR1 and CDR2: MNHEY, SMNVEV (reference sequence). The CDR3 reads CASSLWGTSRAKNIQYF. The CDR3 DNA is TGTGCCAGCAGTTTATGGGGGACATCCAGAGCCAAAAACATTCAGTACTTC.

The chain is built from TRBV5-1 and TRBJ2-7; 8 nucleotides line up with TRBD2. This CDR3 is built from 14 residues. With 2 bases clipped from V and 3 bases from J, the junction kept 4 bases outside the gene matches. The V gene's germline CDR1 is SGHRS and CDR2 YFSETQ. The CDR3 is CASSFGGDNYEQYF. In DNA form, the CDR3 reads TGCGCCAGCAGCTTCGGGGGGGATAACTACGAGCAGTACTTC. Looking up the rest from reference TRBV5-1 and TRBJ2-7 gives the full variable domain: KAGVTQTPRYLIKTRGQQVTLSCSPISGHRSVSWYQQTPGQGLQFLFEYFSETQRNKGNFPGRFSGRQFSNSRSEMNVSTLELGDSALYLCASSFGGDNYEQYFGPGTRLTVT.

Written as DNA, the CDR3 is TGTGCCAGCAGCTTAGGAGTTACGGGGAGCACAGATACGCAGTATTTT. Translation: CASSLGVTGSTDTQYF. The chain links TRBV11-3 to TRBJ2-3, with a tentative D call TRBD2 (5 bases). The CDR3 runs 16 residues. V lost 1 base, J lost 0 bases, and 11 bases lay in between. Germline values: CDR1 SGHNT, CDR2 YENEEA.

This clone appeared a single time. The genes are TRBV6-5 and TRBJ2-3, with a tentative D call TRBD2 (7 bases). Trimming took off 4 bases at V and 3 bases at J, with 14 bases between the two ends. Germline V gives CDR1 MNHEY, CDR2 SVGAGI. The CDR3 sequence is 15 residues long. This chain's CDR3 is CASSWRGGLTDTQYF. In nucleotides, the CDR3 is TGTGCCAGCAGTTGGAGGGGGGGCTTAACAGATACGCAGTATTTT.

The genes are TRBV3-1 (or the pseudogene TRBV3-2) and TRBJ1-6; possible D gene TRBD1, 6 bases. Germline loops: CDR1 LGHDT, CDR2 YNNKEL (reference sequence). The CDR3 extends over 15 amino acids. Deletions cut 4 bases from V and 7 bases from J, with 14 bases between. In nucleotides, the CDR3 is TGTGCCAGCAGCCCCTTGGACAGCCAAAATTCACCCCTCCACTTT. Translated, it gives CASSPLDSQNSPLHF.

This chain uses TRBV10-3 with TRBJ2-7; weak D call: TRBD1 (6 bases). This CDR3 is built from 16 residues. V lost 2 bases, J lost 6 bases, and 20 bases lay in between. CDR1 and CDR2 (germline): ENHRY, SYGVKD. CDR3 nucleotides: TGTGCCATCAGTGAGGTGTTGATGGACAGTCATTCCGAGCAGTACTTC. Protein sequence: CAISEVLMDSHSEQYF.

This clone was detected once. J is TRBJ2-7 and V is TRBV5-1; D is perhaps TRBD1 (6 bases). CDR1 is SGHRS, CDR2 YFSETQ, per germline. The germline V and J ends were trimmed by 0 bases and 3 bases, with 13 bases remaining between them. CDR3 size: 15 residues. CDR3 coding DNA: TGCGCCAGCAGCTTGGCTCAGGGGTCTTTCTACGAGCAGTACTTC. This encodes CASSLAQGSFYEQYF. Drawing the rest from reference TRBV5-1 and TRBJ2-7, the complete variable domain is KAGVTQTPRYLIKTRGQQVTLSCSPISGHRSVSWYQQTPGQGLQFLFEYFSETQRNKGNFPGRFSGRQFSNSRSEMNVSTLELGDSALYLCASSLAQGSFYEQYFGPGTRLTVT.

The genes are TRBV27 and TRBJ2-3, with 7 bases matching TRBD1. Germline CDR1 and CDR2: MNHEY and SMNVEV (reference sequence). The V segment lost 8 bases and the J segment 3 bases; nucleotides outside the gene matches: 8. This CDR3 spans 14 amino acids. Here the CDR3 DNA reads TGTGCCAGCCGTAGACAGGGTGGAACAGATACGCAGTATTTT. It codes for CASRRQGGTDTQYF.

This chain uses TRBV6-5 with TRBJ1-6, with 9 bases fitting TRBD1. Trimming removed 4 bases from V and 6 bases from J; junction bases left unmatched: 4. Germline V gene lookup returns CDR1 MNHEY and CDR2 SVGAGI. The CDR3 runs to 15 residues. CDR3 sequence (DNA): TGTGCCAGCAGTTTGACAGGGGGGGGTAATTCACCCCTCCACTTT. Its protein is CASSLTGGGNSPLHF.

The rearrangement joins TRBV7-8 to TRBJ1-3; no definite D call. The CDR3 loop spans 16 amino acids. The V and J ends lost 2 bases and 4 bases respectively, with 15 bases between them. Germline CDR1 is SGHVS and CDR2 is FQNEAQ. CDR3 sequence: CASSLPRVRGGNTIYF. CDR3 nucleotides: TGTGCCAGCAGCTTACCCCGGGTCCGTGGGGGAAACACCATATATTTT. Full variable domain (missing parts from reference TRBV7-8 and TRBJ1-3): GAGVSQSPRYKVAKRGQDVALRCDPISGHVSLFWYQQALGQGPEFLTYFQNEAQLDKSGLPSDRFFAERPEGSVSTLKIQRTQQEDSAVYLCASSLPRVRGGNTIYFGEGSWLTVV.

This chain links TRBV5-1 with TRBJ1-5; D is perhaps TRBD1 (6 bases). V lost 0 bases and J 14 bases, leaving 9 bases between the germline ends. The CDR3 is 11 residues long. Germline CDR1 SGHRS, CDR2 YFSETQ. In DNA, the CDR3 is TGCGCCAGCAGCTTGGACAGGGTGGAGCATTTT. This sequence encodes CASSLDRVEHF.

The V call is TRBV11-2, the J call TRBJ2-2; TRBD2 agrees at 7 bases. There are 16 residues in the CDR3. CDR1 is SGHAT and CDR2 is FQNNGV in the germline V gene. Unmatched junction bases numbered 16, after V lost 10 bases and J lost 5 bases. CDR3 protein: CATLGGSGVDTGELFF. CDR3 coding DNA: TGTGCCACCCTGGGGGGAAGCGGGGTGGATACCGGGGAGCTGTTTTTT. Full variable domain (missing parts from reference TRBV11-2 and TRBJ2-2): EAGVAQSPRYKIIEKRQSVAFWCNPISGHATLYWYQQILGQGPKLLIQFQNNGVVDDSQLPKDRFSAERLKGVDSTLKIQPAKLEDSAVYLCATLGGSGVDTGELFFGEGSRLTVL.

The sample holds one count of this clone. The V call is TRBV7-9, the J call TRBJ1-1; TRBD1 agrees at 8 bases. The germline CDR1 and CDR2 sequences are SEHNR and FQNEAQ (reference sequence). J was trimmed by 5 bases and V by 5 bases; bases with no gene match: 10. The CDR3 spans 15 residues. The CDR3 region is CASSPDWTGKTEAFF. CDR3 nucleotide sequence: TGTGCCAGCAGCCCGGATTGGACAGGGAAAACTGAAGCTTTCTTT.

Here the CDR3 DNA reads TGTGCCAGCAGCCAAGAAAGGCGGGGGGTCTCCTACAATGAGCAGTTCTTC. Translated: CASSQERRGVSYNEQFF. The rearrangement joins TRBV3-1 (or the pseudogene TRBV3-2) to TRBJ2-1, with 8 bases identical to TRBD2. The CDR3 is 17 amino acids. The V segment lost 0 bases and the J segment 0 bases; nucleotides outside the gene matches: 4. Germline assignment: CDR1 LGHDT and CDR2 YNNKEL (reference sequence).

The chain combines TRBV6-5 with TRBJ2-3; 10 positions agree with TRBD2. The CDR3 totals 15 residues. Germline trimming cut 6 bases from V and 1 base from J; bases unmatched to any gene: 4. CDR1 is MNHEY and CDR2 is SVGAGI in the germline V gene. Here the CDR3 DNA reads TGTGCCAGCAGGCAAGGACTAGCGGGCACAGATACGCAGTATTTT. Its protein is CASRQGLAGTDTQYF.

The J gene is TRBJ2-3, the V gene TRBV5-1; weak D call: TRBD1 (6 bases). Germline values: CDR1 SGHRS, CDR2 YFSETQ. V was shortened by 6 bases and J by 0 bases, with 11 bases between the two germline ends. The CDR3 has 14 residues. The chain's CDR3 is CASTNGQSTDTQYF. The CDR3 DNA sequence: TGCGCCAGCACTAACGGACAGAGCACAGATACGCAGTATTTT. The variable domain in full, with the rest retrieved from reference TRBV5-1 and TRBJ2-3, is KAGVTQTPRYLIKTRGQQVTLSCSPISGHRSVSWYQQTPGQGLQFLFEYFSETQRNKGNFPGRFSGRQFSNSRSEMNVSTLELGDSALYLCASTNGQSTDTQYFGPGTRLTVL.

The chain links TRBV5-1 to TRBJ2-7; weak D call: TRBD2 (7 bases). V lost 0 bases, J lost 4 bases, and 14 bases lay in between. This CDR3 region has 15 residues. Germline lookup yields CDR1 SGHRS and CDR2 YFSETQ. CDR3 region: CASSLDAGARYEQYF. The CDR3 DNA reads as TGCGCCAGCAGCTTGGACGCGGGGGCGCGTTACGAGCAGTACTTC.

CDR3 nucleotides: TGTGCCAGCAGTGAAAACCGGGAGACCTATGGCTACACCTTC. It translates to CASSENRETYGYTF. The V and J genes are TRBV2 and TRBJ1-2; D remains unclear. Trimming shortened V by 2 bases and J by 4 bases, and 11 bases separated the two germline ends. This CDR3 is 14 amino acids long. Germline CDR1 and CDR2: SNHLY and FYNNEI.

The J gene is TRBJ2-5, the V gene TRBV2; D perhaps matches TRBD2 (6 bases). This CDR3 has 15 residues. CDR1 and CDR2 (germline): SNHLY, FYNNEI. V dropped 5 bases and J dropped 0 bases, with 13 bases sitting between them. In nucleotides, the CDR3 is TGTGCCAGCAGTCCAACAGGAGGGTACCAAGAGACCCAGTACTTC. Its protein is CASSPTGGYQETQYF.

The V and J genes are TRBV19 and TRBJ2-7; D is unresolved. The CDR3 extends over 12 amino acids. Trimming pared 3 bases from V and 3 bases from J, leaving 6 bases between. Per the germline V gene, CDR1 is LNHDA and CDR2 is SQIVND (reference sequence). The CDR3 region has the DNA TGTGCCAGTAGTATGGTCGGCTACGAGCAGTACTTC. The encoded protein is CASSMVGYEQYF.

This chain links TRBV19 with TRBJ1-1; 7 nucleotides match TRBD1. Germline V gene data show CDR1 as LNHDA and CDR2 as SQIVND (reference sequence). The CDR3 has 15 amino acids. V was clipped by 5 bases and J by 4 bases; unmatched bases: 10. CDR3 bases: TGTGCCAGTAGTCCCAGGACAGGAGGGCTCACTGAAGCTTTCTTT. This gives the protein CASSPRTGGLTEAFF.

The chain recombines TRBV7-2 with TRBJ2-1; TRBD1 might be the D (5 bases). V lost 5 bases and J 0 bases, leaving 14 bases between the germline ends. CDR3 length equals 16 residues. CDR1 is SGHTA and CDR2 is FQGNSA in the germline V gene. CDR3 in DNA: TGTGCCAGCAGCGCAAGCAGGGCAAGCTCCTACAATGAGCAGTTCTTC. This translates into CASSASRASSYNEQFF.

The chain carries TRBV5-4 and TRBJ1-1; D possibly corresponds to TRBD1 (6 bases). CDR3 length equals 13 residues. Germline values: CDR1 SGHNT, CDR2 YYREEE (reference sequence). The germline V and J ends were trimmed by 1 base and 6 bases, with 10 bases remaining between them. The DNA for the CDR3 is TGTGCCAGCAGCTTGATGGGGGCCCCTGAAGCTTTCTTT. The encoded protein is CASSLMGAPEAFF.

The chain has TRBV27 and TRBJ1-2; the match to TRBD1 covers 7 bases. Trimming cost V 3 bases and J 4 bases; bases outside gene matches: 5. Germline V lookup: CDR1 MNHEY, CDR2 SMNVEV (reference sequence). The CDR3 totals 14 residues. The CDR3 DNA reads as TGTGCCAGCAGTTTCCGACAGGGTGCCTATGGCTACACCTTC. Amino acids: CASSFRQGAYGYTF.

The genes are TRBV18 and TRBJ2-7; D possibly corresponds to TRBD1 (7 bases). Germline assignment: CDR1 KGHSH and CDR2 LQKENI. This CDR3 has 15 residues. V was pared by 0 bases and J by 6 bases, with 15 bases between. CDR3 DNA sequence: TGTGCCAGCTCACCACCGGAGGGGGCGCGGGCCGAGCAGTACTTC. It specifies CASSPPEGARAEQYF.

The chain is built from TRBV5-4 and TRBJ1-1, with TRBD1 as a possible D gene (6 bases). The V end was cut by 4 bases, the J end by 0 bases, with 13 bases between. CDR3 length: 15 residues. Germline V CDR1 and CDR2: SGHNT, YYREEE (reference sequence). The CDR3 coding sequence is TGTGCCAGCAGCGTCCGGGACACCTTGAACACTGAAGCTTTCTTT. Translated: CASSVRDTLNTEAFF.

The rearrangement uses TRBV18 and TRBJ1-4, with 9 bases lining up with TRBD1. Germline V CDR1 and CDR2: KGHSH, LQKENI. J lost 5 bases, V lost 4 bases, and 5 bases had no gene match. The CDR3 covers 15 residues. CDR3 in DNA: TGTGCCAGCTCACAGGACAGGGGCGGGAATGAAAAACTGTTTTTT. This encodes CASSQDRGGNEKLFF.

The CDR3 bases are TGCAGTGCTAGTTCCCTCGACAGACTGGTGAACACTGAAGCTTTCTTT. Translation: CSASSLDRLVNTEAFF. The chain combines TRBV20-1 with TRBJ1-1, with D tentatively TRBD1 (5 bases). CDR1 is DFQATT, CDR2 SNEGSKA, per germline (reference sequence). Trimming cost V 3 bases and J 0 bases, with 17 bases left between them. CDR3 length: 16 amino acids.

V and J are TRBV28 and TRBJ1-3; D possibly corresponds to TRBD1 (6 bases). Germline CDR1 reads MDHEN; CDR2 reads SYDVKM. There are 15 residues in the CDR3. V was pared by 1 base and J by 5 bases, with 12 bases between. The CDR3 loop is CASSLFGQGRNTIYF. The CDR3 bases are TGTGCCAGCAGTTTATTCGGGCAGGGGAGAAACACCATATATTTT.

This clone came up a few times. The V call is TRBV18, the J call TRBJ1-2, with D unclear. This CDR3 has 15 residues. From germline, CDR1 is KGHSH and CDR2 LQKENI. V shed 5 bases and J shed 3 bases, with 16 bases lying between them. CDR3 protein: CASSSSLGLHYGYTF. CDR3 nucleotides: TGTGCCAGCTCATCCTCCCTGGGCCTGCACTATGGCTACACCTTC.

The CDR3, as DNA: TGTGCCAGCAGCCAAGATCCCGGTACGGGGGAGACCCAGTACTTC. Translation gives CASSQDPGTGETQYF. J is TRBJ2-5 and V is TRBV4-2; tentative D call: TRBD2 (5 bases). Per germline, CDR1 LGHNA and CDR2 YNFKEQ. V dropped 0 bases and J dropped 5 bases, with 13 bases sitting between them. The CDR3 is made up of 15 amino acids.